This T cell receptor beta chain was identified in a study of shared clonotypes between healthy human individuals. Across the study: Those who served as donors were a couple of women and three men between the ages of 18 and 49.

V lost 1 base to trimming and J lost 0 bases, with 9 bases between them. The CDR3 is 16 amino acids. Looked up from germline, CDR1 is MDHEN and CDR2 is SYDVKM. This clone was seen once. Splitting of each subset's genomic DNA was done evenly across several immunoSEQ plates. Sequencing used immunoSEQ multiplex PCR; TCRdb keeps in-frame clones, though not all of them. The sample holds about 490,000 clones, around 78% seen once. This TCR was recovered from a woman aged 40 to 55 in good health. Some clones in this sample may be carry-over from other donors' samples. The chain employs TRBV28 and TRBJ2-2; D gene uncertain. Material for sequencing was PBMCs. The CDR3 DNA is TGTGCCAGCAGTTTATTCCTAGGGACGAACACCGGGGAGCTGTTTTTT. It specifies CASSLFLGTNTGELFF.